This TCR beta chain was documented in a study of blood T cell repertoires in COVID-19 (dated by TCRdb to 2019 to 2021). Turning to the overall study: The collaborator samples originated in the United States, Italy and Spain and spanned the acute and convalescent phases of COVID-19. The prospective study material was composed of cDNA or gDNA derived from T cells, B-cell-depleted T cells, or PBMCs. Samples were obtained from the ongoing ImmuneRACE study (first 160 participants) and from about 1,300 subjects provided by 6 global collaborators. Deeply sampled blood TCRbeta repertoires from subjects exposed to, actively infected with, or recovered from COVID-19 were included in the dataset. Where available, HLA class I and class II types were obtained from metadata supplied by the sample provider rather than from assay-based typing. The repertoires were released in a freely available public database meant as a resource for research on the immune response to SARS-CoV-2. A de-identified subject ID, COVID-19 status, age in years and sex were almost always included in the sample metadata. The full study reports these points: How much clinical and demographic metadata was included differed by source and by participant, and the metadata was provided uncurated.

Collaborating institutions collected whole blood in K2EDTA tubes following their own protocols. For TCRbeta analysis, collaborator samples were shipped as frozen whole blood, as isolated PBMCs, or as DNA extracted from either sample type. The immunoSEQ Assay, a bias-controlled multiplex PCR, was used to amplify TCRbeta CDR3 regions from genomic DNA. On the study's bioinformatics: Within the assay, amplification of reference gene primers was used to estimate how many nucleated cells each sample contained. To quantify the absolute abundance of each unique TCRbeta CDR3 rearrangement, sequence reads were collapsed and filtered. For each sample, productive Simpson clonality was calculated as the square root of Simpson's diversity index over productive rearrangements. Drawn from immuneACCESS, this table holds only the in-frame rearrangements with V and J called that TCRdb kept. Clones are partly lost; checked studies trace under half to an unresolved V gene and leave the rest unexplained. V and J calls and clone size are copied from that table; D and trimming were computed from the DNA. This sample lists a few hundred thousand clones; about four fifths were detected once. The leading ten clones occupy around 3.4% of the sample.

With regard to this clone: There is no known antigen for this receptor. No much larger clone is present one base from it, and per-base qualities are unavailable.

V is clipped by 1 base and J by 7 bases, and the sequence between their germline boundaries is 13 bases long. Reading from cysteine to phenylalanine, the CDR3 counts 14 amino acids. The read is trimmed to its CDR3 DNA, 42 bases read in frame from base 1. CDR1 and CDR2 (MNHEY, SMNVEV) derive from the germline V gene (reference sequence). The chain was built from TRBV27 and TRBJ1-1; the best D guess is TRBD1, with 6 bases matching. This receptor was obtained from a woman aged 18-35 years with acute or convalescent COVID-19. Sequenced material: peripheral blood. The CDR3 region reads CASSLLQGFGEAFF. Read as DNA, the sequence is TGTGCCAGCAGTTTATTGCAGGGGTTCGGTGAAGCTTTCTTT.